This entry features one T cell receptor (beta chain) sequence. Antigen: not known. The sample originates from a study of CD8+ T cells in alopecia areata. The overall study: Treatment ran 6 to 18 months, with 6 months of follow-up afterward. Study outcomes and limitations: Among the top 100, expanded CD8+ clones, as well as scalp clonality, were significantly decreased by tofacitinib. Greater clonality was observed in lesional scalp samples, especially alopecia totalis/universalis, versus normal scalp.

RNA, once extracted, was reverse transcribed into cDNA for use as the sequencing template. Clones were read by immunoSEQ multiplex PCR, and TCRdb kept only the in-frame ones, dropping some. The sample includes roughly 250,000 clones, about 62% seen only once; the top ten take 0.75% to 0.95%. As to treatment: oral pan-JAK inhibitor, 5-10 mg twice daily. Investigators sorted PBMCs to obtain both CD4+ and CD8+ T cells. The sequence came from a human donor with alopecia areata. Source: CD4+ T cells sorted from blood, taken at roughly week 52, from a patient treated with tofacitinib.

Written as DNA, the CDR3 is TGCAGCGTTGACGGGTTTTACAGGGGGCCCGATACGCAGTATTTT. Protein: CSVDGFYRGPDTQYF. The genes are TRBV29-1 and TRBJ2-3; the match to TRBD1 covers 9 bases. The V gene's germline CDR1 is SQVTM and CDR2 ANQGSEA. The junction had 10 bases not matched to a gene; V was cut back by 3 bases and J by 6 bases. This CDR3 comprises 15 residues.